These 27 T cell receptor beta chains originate from one sample sequenced in a study of T-cell reconstitution after alpha-beta-depleted transplantation in children. As it was prepared, the TCRbeta library received unique molecular identifiers. One entry per CDR3 protein, called by TCRdb with MiXCR from the PCR reads. This table has fewer than 85,000 distinct CDR3 sequences, approximately 14% appearing once. This specimen was PBMCs, mostly from graft donor cells, taken 180 days after TCRalphabeta/CD19-depleted stem cell transplant. These receptors all stem from a male patient between 2 and 9 years old who had a stem cell transplant for acute lymphoblastic leukemia, so the T cells may come from the graft donor.

At least ten counts were recorded for this clonotype. The chain is built from TRBV10-3 and TRBJ2-7; possible D gene TRBD2, 5 bases. Germline CDR1 and CDR2: ENHRY and SYGVKD. The ends were cut back, 3 bases at V and 2 bases at J, with 14 bases in the middle. CDR3 size: 15 residues. Written as DNA, the CDR3 is TGTGCCATCAGTGAAGAGCAGTCGAGGGCCTACGAGCAGTACTTC. Translating it yields CAISEEQSRAYEQYF.

This clonotype showed up just a few times. The chain recombines TRBV20-1 with TRBJ2-7, with 10 bases fitting TRBD1. The CDR3 is 13 residues long. V trimming: 6 bases; J trimming: 5 bases; junction bases outside the gene matches: 7. Germline values: CDR1 DFQATT, CDR2 SNEGSKA (reference sequence). CDR3 DNA: TGCAGTGCCCCGGGACAGGGGAGGAACGAGCAGTACTTC. This sequence encodes CSAPGQGRNEQYF.

This clonotype was found a few times. V usage is TRBV4-3 and J usage is TRBJ2-3; TRBD2 agrees at 9 bases. Unmatched junction bases numbered 15, after V lost 9 bases and J lost 5 bases. This CDR3 has 16 amino acids. Germline V gene data show CDR1 as LGHNA and CDR2 as YSLEER. CDR3 loop: CASRPFISGSGDTQYF. The CDR3 DNA is TGCGCCAGTCGCCCATTTATTAGCGGGAGTGGAGATACGCAGTATTTT.

This clonotype was seen a few times. CDR3 DNA sequence: TGTGCCAGCAGCGTAGGGGGGGGGAGAGAGACCCAGTACTTC. It specifies CASSVGGGRETQYF. The chain links TRBV9 to TRBJ2-5, with 7 bases that match TRBD2. CDR3 size: 14 residues. Germline loops: CDR1 SGDLS, CDR2 YYNGEE. The V gene end was trimmed by 0 bases and the J gene end by 4 bases; junction bases not matched to a gene: 3.

This clonotype was seen ten or more times. V gene TRBV12-3 or TRBV12-4 combines with J gene TRBJ2-7; D remains unclear. The CDR3 is made up of 15 amino acids. V gave up 4 bases and J gave up 4 bases, with 17 bases separating them. The CDR3 sequence is CASSSWPPKGYEQYF. Written as DNA, the CDR3 is TGTGCCAGCAGTTCATGGCCGCCCAAGGGTTACGAGCAGTACTTC.

This clonotype turned up a few times. The chain couples TRBV6-5 to TRBJ1-6; D gene uncertain. This CDR3 is 11 amino acids long. The germline CDR1 and CDR2 sequences are MNHEY and SVGAGI. The ends were cut back, 6 bases at V and 5 bases at J, with 2 bases in the middle. DNA of the CDR3: TGTGCCAGCAGCCATAATTCACCCCTCCACTTT. Translating gives CASSHNSPLHF.

This clonotype came up a few times. The chain links TRBV20-1 to TRBJ1-1; possibly TRBD1 for D (5 bases). CDR1 is DFQATT and CDR2 is SNEGSKA in the germline V gene (reference sequence). There are 16 residues in the CDR3. Trimming removed 0 bases from V and 1 base from J, with 15 bases in between. The CDR3 is CSARDLLGRRNTEAFF. For the CDR3, the DNA is TGCAGTGCTAGAGATCTGTTGGGACGGAGGAACACTGAAGCTTTCTTT.

This clonotype was detected only a few times. The genes are TRBV29-1 and TRBJ1-3; no firm D call. The CDR3 totals 12 residues. CDR1 SQVTM and CDR2 ANQGSEA come from the germline V gene. Trimming took 2 bases from V and 5 from J, leaving 7 bases between them. The CDR3 DNA is TGCAGCGTTGAAACCCTCCGAAACACCATATATTTT. Translating gives CSVETLRNTIYF.

This chain links TRBV10-3 with TRBJ2-3, with TRBD2 as a possible D gene (5 bases). Looked up from germline, CDR1 is ENHRY and CDR2 is SYGVKD. The CDR3 contains 15 residues. V lost 4 bases and J lost 0, with 11 bases in between. The CDR3 DNA sequence: TGTGCCATCAGTGGCGCACGGACTAGCACAGATACGCAGTATTTT. It encodes CAISGARTSTDTQYF.

This clonotype has only a few counts. This chain uses TRBV7-6 with TRBJ2-2; 10 nucleotides align to TRBD2. The CDR3 loop spans 17 amino acids. V was pared by 1 base and J by 0 bases, with 2 bases of the junction left unmatched. Germline values: CDR1 SGHVS, CDR2 FNYEAQ. Here the CDR3 reads CASSLGTSGTNTGELFF. CDR3 DNA: TGTGCCAGCAGCTTAGGGACTAGCGGTACGAACACCGGGGAGCTGTTTTTT. The entire variable domain, with the rest obtained from reference TRBV7-6 and TRBJ2-2, is as follows: GAGVSQSPRYKVTKRGQDVALRCDPISGHVSLYWYRQALGQGPEFLTYFNYEAQQDKSGLPNDRFSAERPEGSISTLTIQRTEQRDSAMYRCASSLGTSGTNTGELFFGEGSRLTVL.

This clonotype was seen ten or more times. The chain combines TRBV6-1 with TRBJ1-1; TRBD1 might be the D (5 bases). There are 14 residues in the CDR3. CDR1 is MNHNS and CDR2 is SASEGT in the germline V gene. V lost 7 bases, J lost 4 bases, and 16 bases lay in between. The CDR3 reads CASTDQGVGTEAFF. CDR3 nucleotides: TGTGCCAGCACCGACCAAGGGGTGGGCACTGAAGCTTTCTTT.

In this sample, this clonotype turned up a few times. V usage is TRBV7-3 and J usage is TRBJ2-3; D gene uncertain. CDR1 and CDR2 (germline): SGHTA, FQGTGA. Between the trimmed V and J ends, which lost 2 bases and 2 bases, there was a span of 8 bases. The CDR3 runs 14 residues. The CDR3: CASSLGVITDTQYF. The CDR3 DNA follows: TGTGCCAGCAGCTTAGGGGTAATCACAGATACGCAGTATTTT.

V is TRBV20-1 and J is TRBJ1-4, with D maybe TRBD1 (5 bases). The CDR3 consists of 13 residues. Trimming took off 7 bases at V and 11 bases at J, with 20 bases between the two ends. The V gene's germline CDR1 is DFQATT and CDR2 SNEGSKA (reference sequence). In nucleotides, the CDR3 is TGCAGTGTCGGGGCCCCGGGGTGGGGGAAACTGTTTTTT. Translation: CSVGAPGWGKLFF.

This clonotype was found many times. The V gene is TRBV20-1, the J gene TRBJ2-5; TRBD1 aligns across 7 bases. The J segment lost 2 bases and the V segment lost 0 bases, leaving 6 bases of the junction unmatched. This CDR3 spans 15 amino acids. Germline V gives CDR1 DFQATT, CDR2 SNEGSKA (reference sequence). The CDR3 DNA follows: TGCAGTGCTAGAGACTACAGGGGCCGACAAGAGACCCAGTACTTC. This translates into CSARDYRGRQETQYF.

This clonotype has a handful of counts. The CDR3 loop reads CASSLEVQGIDTQYF. The CDR3 DNA reads as TGCGCCAGCAGCTTGGAGGTTCAGGGTATAGATACGCAGTATTTT. The V call is TRBV5-1, the J call TRBJ2-3; D perhaps matches TRBD1 (5 bases). The length of the CDR3 is 15 residues. The V end lost 0 bases, the J end lost 5 bases, and 13 bases lay between the germline ends. Germline CDR1 is SGHRS and CDR2 is YFSETQ.

There are many counts of this clonotype. The rearrangement joins TRBV4-3 to TRBJ2-7; D is perhaps TRBD1 (6 bases). The CDR3 is made up of 15 amino acids. CDR1 is LGHNA, CDR2 YSLEER, per germline. Trimming took off 4 bases at V and 6 bases at J, with 19 bases between the two ends. The CDR3 spells CASSLERGGVGEQYF. CDR3 DNA: TGCGCCAGCAGCCTAGAACGTGGGGGCGTGGGCGAGCAGTACTTC.

This chain uses TRBV5-4 with TRBJ2-3; D gene unclear. Germline loops: CDR1 SGHNT, CDR2 YYREEE (reference sequence). V was trimmed by 2 bases and J by 1 base, leaving 14 bases between them. The CDR3 contains 16 residues. CDR3 DNA sequence: TGTGCCAGCAGCTTACCGGGTCCTATAGGCACAGATACGCAGTATTTT. Translated: CASSLPGPIGTDTQYF. Based on the CDR3 plus reference TRBV5-4 and TRBJ2-3, the full variable domain is ETGVTQSPTHLIKTRGQQVTLRCSSQSGHNTVSWYQQALGQGPQFIFQYYREEENGRGNFPPRFSGLQFPNYSSELNVNALELDDSALYLCASSLPGPIGTDTQYFGPGTRLTVL.

V and J are TRBV11-2 and TRBJ2-1; 13 bases line up with TRBD2. Trimming cost V 4 bases and J 6 bases; bases outside gene matches: 3. CDR1 SGHAT and CDR2 FQNNGV come from the germline V gene. The CDR3 spans 15 residues. The CDR3 bases are TGTGCCAGCAGCTCGACTAGCGGGGGGATCAATGAGCAGTTCTTC. Protein sequence: CASSSTSGGINEQFF.

This clonotype was recorded a few times. V usage is TRBV19 and J usage is TRBJ2-2; D remains ambiguous. The CDR3 covers 15 residues. In germline, CDR1 is LNHDA, CDR2 SQIVND (reference sequence). V lost 5 bases to trimming and J lost 2 bases, with 12 bases between them. The CDR3 DNA sequence: TGTGCCAGTAGTCTGATCCGAGATAACACCGGGGAGCTGTTTTTT. Translation: CASSLIRDNTGELFF. The full variable domain, its missing parts supplied by reference TRBV19 and TRBJ2-2, is DGGITQSPKYLFRKEGQNVTLSCEQNLNHDAMYWYRQDPGQGLRLIYYSQIVNDFQKGDIAEGYSVSREKKESFPLTVTSAQKNPTAFYLCASSLIRDNTGELFFGEGSRLTVL.

This clonotype has only a few counts. This sequence joins TRBV5-5 and TRBJ2-7; 10 nucleotides align to TRBD1. This CDR3 is built from 17 residues. Germline V gene lookup returns CDR1 SGHKS and CDR2 YYEKEE (reference sequence). The V and J ends lost 1 base and 2 bases, in that order; junction bases with no gene match: 9. Written as DNA, the CDR3 is TGTGCCAGCAGCTTGTTGGGACAGGGGATCCGCCCCTACGAGCAGTACTTC. Residues: CASSLLGQGIRPYEQYF.

The rearrangement uses TRBV5-5 and TRBJ2-7; D not certain. CDR1 SGHKS and CDR2 YYEKEE come from the germline V gene (reference sequence). V dropped 0 bases and J dropped 3 bases, with 10 bases sitting between them. This CDR3 has 14 amino acids. The CDR3 nucleotides read TGTGCCAGCAGCTTGGACCTTCAAAGCTACGAGCAGTACTTC. Translated, it gives CASSLDLQSYEQYF.

The genes are TRBV20-1 and TRBJ2-2; 12 bases align to TRBD1. The germline V gene encodes CDR1 DFQATT and CDR2 SNEGSKA (reference sequence). V dropped 1 base and J dropped 1; count of bases not matched to a gene: 10. The length of the CDR3 is 19 residues. The CDR3 nucleotides are TGCAGTGCTAGAGCCTACTGGGACAGGGGGCGCCTGAACACCGGGGAGCTGTTTTTT. Translated: CSARAYWDRGRLNTGELFF.

This chain links TRBV4-3 with TRBJ2-7, with 7 bases matching TRBD1. V shed 5 bases, J shed 5 bases, and the junction held 9 bases outside the gene matches. The CDR3 runs to 14 residues. Germline V lookup: CDR1 LGHNA, CDR2 YSLEER. DNA of the CDR3: TGCGCCAGCAGCACCCGGACAGGTCGTCACGAGCAGTACTTC. Encoded protein: CASSTRTGRHEQYF.

Only a few counts were recorded for this clonotype. An end of the junction differs from the germline gene, which may be a read error. This chain connects TRBV20-1 to TRBJ1-5; no definite D call. CDR3 length: 9 amino acids. Germline CDR1 DFQATT, CDR2 SNEGSKA (reference sequence). The CDR3 loop is CSANRPQHF. CDR3 DNA: TGCAGTGCAAATCGGCCCCAGCATTTT.

This sequence joins TRBV20-1 and TRBJ1-1; the D gene is possibly TRBD1 (5 bases). Germline CDR1 is DFQATT and CDR2 is SNEGSKA (reference sequence). There are 12 residues in the CDR3. Trimming removed 8 bases at V and 5 bases at J, with 15 bases between. CDR3 bases: TGCAGTAAGACAGTCCTAAGGACTGAAGCTTTCTTT. Protein product: CSKTVLRTEAFF.

The chain has TRBV5-1 and TRBJ1-2; no clear D gene. CDR1 is SGHRS and CDR2 is YFSETQ in the germline V gene. The CDR3 spans 14 residues. The V and J ends lost 4 bases and 3 bases respectively, with 13 bases between them. CDR3 DNA sequence: TGCGCCAGCAGCCCGGAGAGGTGGGACTATGGCTACACCTTC. Its translation: CASSPERWDYGYTF.

The table lists this clonotype with a few counts. The chain carries TRBV7-6 and TRBJ1-1, with TRBD1 as a possible D gene (5 bases). Per germline, CDR1 SGHVS and CDR2 FNYEAQ. V lost 2 bases and J lost 1, with 11 bases in between. This CDR3 region has 15 residues. In nucleotides, the CDR3 is TGTGCCAGCAGCTTATTCGGGGGTGCGAACACTGAAGCTTTCTTT. Protein product: CASSLFGGANTEAFF.